This T cell receptor beta chain was identified during a study of OX40 agonist ivuxolimab in advanced cancers. On this clone itself: Other DNA sequences from this sample encode an identical CDR3 as well.

Generated by immunoSEQ multiplex PCR, the TCRdb table keeps only in-frame clones and is missing some. The sample has approximately 49,000 clones; 80% to 90% are singletons. This CDR3 has 15 amino acids. Trimming shortened V by 0 bases and J by 4 bases, and 11 bases separated the two germline ends. Germline CDR1 and CDR2: SGDLS and YYNGEE. This TCR was recovered from an adult with an advanced solid tumor such as melanoma, head and neck, liver or kidney cancer. This chain uses TRBV9 with TRBJ1-5; D not resolved. This material consisted of CD4+ or CD8+ T cells sorted from blood, taken in a trial of the OX40 agonist ivuxolimab. CDR3 residues: CASSVDGVSNQPQHF. The CDR3 coding sequence is TGTGCCAGCAGCGTAGATGGGGTCAGTAATCAGCCCCAGCATTTT.